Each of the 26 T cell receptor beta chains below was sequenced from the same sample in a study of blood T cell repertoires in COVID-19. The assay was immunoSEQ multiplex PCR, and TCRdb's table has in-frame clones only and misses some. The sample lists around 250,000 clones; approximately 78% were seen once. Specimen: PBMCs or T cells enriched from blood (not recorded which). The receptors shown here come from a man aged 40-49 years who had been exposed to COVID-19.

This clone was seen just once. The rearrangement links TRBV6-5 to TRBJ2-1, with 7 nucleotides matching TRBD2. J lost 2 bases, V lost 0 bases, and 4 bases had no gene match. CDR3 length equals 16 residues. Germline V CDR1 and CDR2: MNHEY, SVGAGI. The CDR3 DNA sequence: TGTGCCAGCAGTTACTCATCTAGCGGCACCTACAATGAGCAGTTCTTC. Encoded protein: CASSYSSSGTYNEQFF.

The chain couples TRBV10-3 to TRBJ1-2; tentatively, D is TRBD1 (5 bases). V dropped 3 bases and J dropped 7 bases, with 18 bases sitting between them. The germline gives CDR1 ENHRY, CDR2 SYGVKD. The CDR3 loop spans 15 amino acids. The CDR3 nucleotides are TGTGCCATCAGTGACCTTTCTCAGGGAAACGGTGGCTACACCTTC. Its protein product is CAISDLSQGNGGYTF.

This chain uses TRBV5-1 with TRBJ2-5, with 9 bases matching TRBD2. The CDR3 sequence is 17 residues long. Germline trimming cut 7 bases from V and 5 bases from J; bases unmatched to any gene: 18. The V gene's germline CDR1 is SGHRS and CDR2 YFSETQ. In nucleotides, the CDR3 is TGCGCCAGCCGACTTTTAGCGGGAGAAGGAACCCCGGAGACCCAGTACTTC. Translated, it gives CASRLLAGEGTPETQYF.

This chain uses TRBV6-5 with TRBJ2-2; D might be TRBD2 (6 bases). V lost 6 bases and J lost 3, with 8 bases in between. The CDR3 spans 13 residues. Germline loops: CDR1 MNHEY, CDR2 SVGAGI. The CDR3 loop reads CASRREDTGELFF. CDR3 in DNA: TGTGCCAGCAGGAGGGAGGACACCGGGGAGCTGTTTTTT.

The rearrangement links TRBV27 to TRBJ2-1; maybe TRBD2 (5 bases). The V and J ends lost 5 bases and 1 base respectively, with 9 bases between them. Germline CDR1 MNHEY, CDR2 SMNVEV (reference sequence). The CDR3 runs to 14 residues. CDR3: CASSRSGSYNEQFF. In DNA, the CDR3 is TGTGCCAGCAGTCGGTCGGGGTCCTACAATGAGCAGTTCTTC.

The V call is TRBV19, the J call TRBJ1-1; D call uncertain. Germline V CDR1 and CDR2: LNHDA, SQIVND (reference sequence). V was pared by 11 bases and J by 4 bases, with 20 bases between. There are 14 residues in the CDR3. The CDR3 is CASNPGSGITEAFF. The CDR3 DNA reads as TGTGCCTCAAACCCGGGTAGCGGCATCACTGAAGCTTTCTTT.

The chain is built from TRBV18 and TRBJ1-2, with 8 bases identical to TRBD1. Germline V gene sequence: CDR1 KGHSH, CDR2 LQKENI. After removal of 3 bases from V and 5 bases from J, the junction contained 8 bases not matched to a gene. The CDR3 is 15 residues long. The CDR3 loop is CASSPEDRVTYGYTF. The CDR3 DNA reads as TGTGCCAGCTCACCCGAGGACAGGGTCACATATGGCTACACCTTC.

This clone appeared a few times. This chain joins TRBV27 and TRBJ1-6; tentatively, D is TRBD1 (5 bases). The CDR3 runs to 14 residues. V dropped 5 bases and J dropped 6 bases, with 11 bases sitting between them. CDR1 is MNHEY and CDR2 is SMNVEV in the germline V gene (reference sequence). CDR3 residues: CASSLRGGNSPLHF. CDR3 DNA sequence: TGTGCCAGCAGTCTAAGGGGTGGTAATTCACCCCTCCACTTT.

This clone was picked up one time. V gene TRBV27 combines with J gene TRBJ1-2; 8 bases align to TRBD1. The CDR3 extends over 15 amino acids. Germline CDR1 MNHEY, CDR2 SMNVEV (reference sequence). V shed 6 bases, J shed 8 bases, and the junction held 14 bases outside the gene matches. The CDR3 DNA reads TGTGCCAGCAGCACCTCAGGGGGCGAACGGCGGGGCTACACCTTC. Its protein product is CASSTSGGERRGYTF.

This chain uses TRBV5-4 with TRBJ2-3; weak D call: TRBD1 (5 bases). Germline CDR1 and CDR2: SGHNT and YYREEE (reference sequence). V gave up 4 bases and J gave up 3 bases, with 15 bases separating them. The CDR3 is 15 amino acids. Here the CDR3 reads CASSPDTDLTDTQYF. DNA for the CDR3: TGTGCCAGCAGCCCGGACACCGACCTGACAGATACGCAGTATTTT.

The CDR3 is CASSSREEGNEQFF. DNA for the CDR3: TGTGCCAGCTCATCGCGGGAGGAGGGCAATGAGCAGTTCTTC. The genes are TRBV18 and TRBJ2-1; TRBD2 matches 8 bases. This CDR3 spans 14 amino acids. Germline CDR1 reads KGHSH; CDR2 reads LQKENI. Trimming at V came to 5 bases and at J to 6 bases, leaving 6 bases not matched to a gene.

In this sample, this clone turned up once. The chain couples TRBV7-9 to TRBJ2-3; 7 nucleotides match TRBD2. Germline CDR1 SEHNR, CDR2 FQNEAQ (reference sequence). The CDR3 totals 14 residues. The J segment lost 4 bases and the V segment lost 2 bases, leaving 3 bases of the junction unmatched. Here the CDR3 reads CASSLKGGADTQYF. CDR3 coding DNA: TGTGCCAGCAGCTTAAAGGGAGGGGCAGATACGCAGTATTTT.

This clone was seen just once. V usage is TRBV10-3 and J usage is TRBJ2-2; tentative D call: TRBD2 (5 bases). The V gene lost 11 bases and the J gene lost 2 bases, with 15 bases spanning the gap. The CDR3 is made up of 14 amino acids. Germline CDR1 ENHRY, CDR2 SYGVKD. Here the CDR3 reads CASEPGTNTGELFF. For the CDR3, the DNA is TGTGCCTCTGAACCGGGAACAAACACCGGGGAGCTGTTTTTT.

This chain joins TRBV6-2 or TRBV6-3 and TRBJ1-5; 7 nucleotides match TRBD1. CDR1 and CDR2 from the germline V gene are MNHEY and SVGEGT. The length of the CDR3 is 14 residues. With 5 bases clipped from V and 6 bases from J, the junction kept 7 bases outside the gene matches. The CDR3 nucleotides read TGTGCCAGCAGTGACCGGGACAGAGTTCAGCCCCAGCATTTT. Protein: CASSDRDRVQPQHF.

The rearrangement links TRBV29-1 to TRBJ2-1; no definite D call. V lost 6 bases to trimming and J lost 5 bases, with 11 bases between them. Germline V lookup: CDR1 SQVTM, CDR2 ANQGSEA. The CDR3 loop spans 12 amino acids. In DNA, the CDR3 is TGCAGCGTACAGTTCAGTAACAATGAGCAGTTCTTC. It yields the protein CSVQFSNNEQFF.

CDR3 sequence reads: CASAVDRGAEAFF. The CDR3 DNA reads TGTGCCAGCGCAGTAGACAGGGGCGCTGAAGCTTTCTTT. V and J are TRBV2 and TRBJ1-1; 8 bases align to TRBD1. Germline lookup yields CDR1 SNHLY and CDR2 FYNNEI. Trimming removed 8 bases from V and 6 bases from J; junction bases left unmatched: 8. The CDR3 is made up of 13 amino acids. The whole variable domain, filled in from reference TRBV2 and TRBJ1-1, reads EPEVTQTPSHQVTQMGQEVILRCVPISNHLYFYWYRQILGQKVEFLVSFYNNEISEKSEIFDDQFSVERPDGSNFTLKIRSTKLEDSAMYFCASAVDRGAEAFFGQGTRLTVV.

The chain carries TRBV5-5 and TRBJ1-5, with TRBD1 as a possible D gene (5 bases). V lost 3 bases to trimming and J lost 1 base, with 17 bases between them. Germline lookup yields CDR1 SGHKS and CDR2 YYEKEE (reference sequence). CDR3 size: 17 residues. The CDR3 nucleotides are TGTGCCAGCAGCTCCACGGGGGACCGGGCGAGCAATCAGCCCCAGCATTTT. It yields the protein CASSSTGDRASNQPQHF.

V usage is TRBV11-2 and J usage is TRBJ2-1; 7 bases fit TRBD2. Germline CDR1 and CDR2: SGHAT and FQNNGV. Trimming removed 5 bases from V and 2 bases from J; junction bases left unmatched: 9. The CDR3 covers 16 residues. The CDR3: CASSPSRAGTYNEQFF. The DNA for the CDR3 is TGTGCCAGCAGCCCCTCAAGAGCGGGGACCTACAATGAGCAGTTCTTC. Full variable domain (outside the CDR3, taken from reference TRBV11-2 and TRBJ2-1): EAGVAQSPRYKIIEKRQSVAFWCNPISGHATLYWYQQILGQGPKLLIQFQNNGVVDDSQLPKDRFSAERLKGVDSTLKIQPAKLEDSAVYLCASSPSRAGTYNEQFFGPGTRLTVL.

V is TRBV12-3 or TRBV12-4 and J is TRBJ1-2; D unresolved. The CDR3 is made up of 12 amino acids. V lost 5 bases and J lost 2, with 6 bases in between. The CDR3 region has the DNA TGTGCCAGCAGTACAGTAAACTATGGCTACACCTTC. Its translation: CASSTVNYGYTF.

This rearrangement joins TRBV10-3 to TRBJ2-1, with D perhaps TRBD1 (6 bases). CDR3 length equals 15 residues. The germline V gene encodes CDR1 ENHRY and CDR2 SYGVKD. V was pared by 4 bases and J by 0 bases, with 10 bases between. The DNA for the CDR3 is TGTGCCATCAGTGGGGGCAGGGGCTCCTACAATGAGCAGTTCTTC. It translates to CAISGGRGSYNEQFF.

The CDR3 DNA reads TGTGCCAGCAGCTTATCGTGGGCCAGGGAGACCCAGTACTTC. Translating it yields CASSLSWARETQYF. The rearrangement links TRBV7-8 to TRBJ2-5; D remains unclear. This CDR3 spans 14 amino acids. Germline V gene lookup returns CDR1 SGHVS and CDR2 FQNEAQ. The ends were cut back, 2 bases at V and 5 bases at J, with 12 bases in the middle.

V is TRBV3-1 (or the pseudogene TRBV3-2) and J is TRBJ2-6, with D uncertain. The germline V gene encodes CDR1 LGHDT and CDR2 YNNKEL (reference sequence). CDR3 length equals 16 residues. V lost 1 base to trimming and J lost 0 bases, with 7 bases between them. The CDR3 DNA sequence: TGTGCCAGCAGCCAAGGGTGGCACTCTGGGGCCAACGTCCTGACTTTC. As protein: CASSQGWHSGANVLTF.

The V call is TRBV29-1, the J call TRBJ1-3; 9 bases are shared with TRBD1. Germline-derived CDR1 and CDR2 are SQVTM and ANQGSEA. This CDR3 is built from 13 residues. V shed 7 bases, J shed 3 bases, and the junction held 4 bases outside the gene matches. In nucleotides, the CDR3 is TGCAGCGGAACAGGGGGCGTTGGAAACACCATATATTTT. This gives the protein CSGTGGVGNTIYF.

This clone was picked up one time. CDR3 DNA: TGTGCCAGCAGCTTAGAGTCTGTGGAGACCCAGTACTTC. Translation gives CASSLESVETQYF. V and J are TRBV11-2 and TRBJ2-5, with D uncertain. V dropped 0 bases and J dropped 5 bases, with 7 bases sitting between them. This CDR3 spans 13 amino acids. Looked up from germline, CDR1 is SGHAT and CDR2 is FQNNGV.

The CDR3 DNA follows: TGTGCCAGTAGTTCCCCCCGGGTAGCGGGAGGTGATACGCAGTATTTT. This codes for CASSSPRVAGGDTQYF. The V and J genes are TRBV19 and TRBJ2-3; 10 bases map to TRBD2. The germline V gene encodes CDR1 LNHDA and CDR2 SQIVND (reference sequence). The CDR3 has 16 amino acids. Trimming removed 5 bases from V and 6 bases from J; junction bases left unmatched: 11.

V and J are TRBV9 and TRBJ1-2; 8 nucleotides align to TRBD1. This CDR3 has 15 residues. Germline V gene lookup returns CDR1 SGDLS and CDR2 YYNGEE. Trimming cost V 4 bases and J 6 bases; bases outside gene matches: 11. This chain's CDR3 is CASSSTGVGENGYTF. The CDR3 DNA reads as TGTGCCAGCAGCTCGACAGGGGTTGGGGAAAATGGCTACACCTTC.